Each of the 21 T cell receptor beta chains below was sequenced from the same sample in a study of blood T cells in healthy people across ages. The authors ran a second PCR of 7 to 11 cycles using a sample-barcoded 5' primer and a J-beta primer mix. TCRdb recomputed calls from the 5' RACE reads with MiXCR, one row per CDR3 protein. The table has a few hundred thousand distinct CDR3 sequences, 27% seen once. This sample was also put to use in a study of T cells of mothers and their children.

Specimen: blood. Receptor source: a boy between 2 and 15 years old in good health.

The chain uses TRBV28 and TRBJ1-2; maybe TRBD1 (5 bases). The V gene's germline CDR1 is MDHEN and CDR2 SYDVKM. The CDR3 is 13 amino acids. Trimming removed 6 bases at V and 8 bases at J, with 16 bases between. The CDR3 DNA is TGTGCCAGCAGACCGGCCCTCTCAGGGGGCTACACCTTC. It specifies CASRPALSGGYTF.

This clonotype was counted ten times or more. This rearrangement joins TRBV15 to TRBJ2-3; D assignment may be TRBD1 or TRBD2 (5 bases each). The CDR3 has 15 residues. V gave up 0 bases and J gave up 2 bases, with 9 bases separating them. Germline CDR1 is LNHNV and CDR2 is YYDKDF (reference sequence). The CDR3 nucleotides read TGTGCCACCAGCAGAGACCCGGGGACCACAGATACGCAGTATTTT. Its protein is CATSRDPGTTDTQYF.

This clonotype was seen more than once but under ten times. The gene calls are TRBV4-1 and TRBJ2-3; D is perhaps TRBD1 or TRBD2 (5 bases each). V was shortened by 1 base and J by 7 bases, with 18 bases between the two germline ends. Germline V gives CDR1 MGHRA, CDR2 YSYEKL. This CDR3 contains 16 residues. The CDR3 region has the DNA TGCGCCAGCAGCCAAGGGGGACCGCTAAGGCACTATACGCAGTATTTT. This sequence encodes CASSQGGPLRHYTQYF.

This clonotype was seen a few times. J is TRBJ2-5 and V is TRBV7-9; TRBD2 matches 9 bases. Per the germline V gene, CDR1 is SEHNR and CDR2 is FQNEAQ (reference sequence). The CDR3 extends over 14 amino acids. Trimming took 5 bases from V and 5 from J; bases not matched to a gene: 6. CDR3 sequence (DNA): TGTGCCAGCAGCCCGGGACTAGCAACGGAGACCCAGTACTTC. Protein: CASSPGLATETQYF.

The chain uses TRBV29-1 and TRBJ1-2, with D unclear. The germline V gene encodes CDR1 SQVTM and CDR2 ANQGSEA. The CDR3 length is 14 residues. V dropped 2 bases and J dropped 3 bases, with 13 bases sitting between them. The CDR3 sequence is CSVESSEGDYGYTF. The CDR3 nucleotides read TGCAGCGTTGAAAGCTCGGAAGGCGACTATGGCTACACCTTC.

The chain uses TRBV20-1 and TRBJ1-2, with a possible D match to TRBD1 (5 bases). The CDR3 runs 14 residues. Trimming cost V 0 bases and J 2 bases, with 10 bases left between them. From germline, CDR1 is DFQATT and CDR2 SNEGSKA (reference sequence). The CDR3 loop reads CSARDGRQNYGYTF. The CDR3 bases are TGCAGTGCTAGAGATGGGCGACAGAACTATGGCTACACCTTC.

The sample holds many counts of this clonotype. The V call is TRBV20-1, the J call TRBJ2-7; D ambiguous. Germline V gene lookup returns CDR1 DFQATT and CDR2 SNEGSKA (reference sequence). The length of the CDR3 is 12 residues. The germline V and J ends were trimmed by 5 bases and 4 bases, with 12 bases remaining between them. CDR3 coding DNA: TGCAGTGCTCCCGGTTCCGTTTACGAGCAGTACTTC. It yields the protein CSAPGSVYEQYF.

V is TRBV3-1 and J is TRBJ2-5, with TRBD1 matching over 7 bases. The CDR3 contains 16 residues. Germline values: CDR1 LGHDT, CDR2 YNNKEL (reference sequence). Losses at the gene ends were 4 bases for V and 1 base for J; bases not matched to a gene: 9. The CDR3 region has the DNA TGTGCCAGCAGCCGAACGACAGGGTTCTTCCAAGAGACCCAGTACTTC. It specifies CASSRTTGFFQETQYF.

This clonotype was observed a handful of times. V is TRBV7-2 and J is TRBJ1-4, with D possibly being TRBD1 (5 bases). The V gene's germline CDR1 is SGHTA and CDR2 FQGNSA. V gave up 1 base and J gave up 5 bases, with 5 bases separating them. This CDR3 is built from 13 residues. CDR3 sequence: CASSLEGNEKLFF. The DNA for the CDR3 is TGTGCCAGCAGCTTAGAGGGGAATGAAAAACTGTTTTTT.

The chain has TRBV20-1 and TRBJ1-5, with 10 bases identical to TRBD1. Germline CDR1 and CDR2: DFQATT and SNEGSKA (reference sequence). Trimming took 2 bases from V and 4 from J; bases not matched to a gene: 8. The CDR3 loop spans 16 amino acids. CDR3: CSARRPGQGPNQPQHF. CDR3 in DNA: TGCAGTGCTAGACGCCCGGGACAGGGGCCTAATCAGCCCCAGCATTTT.

Only a few counts were recorded for this clonotype. The V and J genes are TRBV7-9 and TRBJ2-5; 8 bases fit TRBD1. The J call is in doubt because the DNA end fits TRBJ2-1 better. Germline-derived CDR1 and CDR2 are SEHNR and FQNEAQ (reference sequence). CDR3 length: 15 residues. The CDR3 bases are TGTGCCAGCAGCTCCGGACAGGGATCCGTAAATGAGCAGTTCTTC. Amino acids: CASSSGQGSVNEQFF.

This clonotype occurred a few times. In nucleotides, the CDR3 is TGTGCCAGCAGTGCCGCCGGGGGGACTCTAGGAGATACGCAGTATTTT. Translation: CASSAAGGTLGDTQYF. The chain carries TRBV6-1 and TRBJ2-3; 7 nucleotides line up with TRBD2. After removal of 4 bases from V and 5 bases from J, the junction contained 12 bases not matched to a gene. The CDR3 length is 16 residues. Germline loops: CDR1 MNHNS, CDR2 SASEGT.

The rearrangement links TRBV7-6 to TRBJ1-5, with 8 positions matching TRBD1. The CDR3 loop spans 15 amino acids. With V trimmed by 1 base and J by 2 bases, 1 base remained unmatched. Per germline, CDR1 SGHVS and CDR2 FNYEAQ. The CDR3 is CASSLEGQGNQPQHF. The CDR3 coding sequence is TGTGCCAGCAGCTTAGAGGGACAGGGCAATCAGCCCCAGCATTTT.

The V and J genes are TRBV27 and TRBJ2-1; maybe TRBD2 (6 bases). Trimming left V 6 bases short and J 1 base short, with 13 bases between. Germline-derived CDR1 and CDR2 are MNHEY and SMNVEV (reference sequence). The CDR3 covers 15 residues. As DNA, the CDR3 is TGTGCCAGCAGGGGGACTGCCCTGTCCTACAATGAGCAGTTCTTC. It specifies CASRGTALSYNEQFF.

Concerning this clonotype itself: At one end, the junction sequence differs from germline, possibly due to a read error. The chain links TRBV10-3 to TRBJ1-1, with no clear D. The V gene's germline CDR1 is ENHRY and CDR2 SYGVKD. The CDR3 is 15 residues long. Here the CDR3 reads CAISEVRRQNAEAFF. Here the CDR3 DNA reads TGTGCCATCAGTGAGGTCAGGCGCCAGAACGCTGAAGCTTTCTTT.

The V gene is TRBV9, the J gene TRBJ1-2; D remains unclear. Germline V gene sequence: CDR1 SGDLS, CDR2 YYNGEE. The V and J ends lost 6 bases and 5 bases respectively, with 8 bases between them. The CDR3 loop spans 11 amino acids. The CDR3 DNA reads TGTGCCAGCACCGGTTGGTATGGCTACACCTTC. Translating gives CASTGWYGYTF.

With regard to this clonotype: Its ends do not fully match the called genes, so a read error is possible. V gene TRBV19 combines with J gene TRBJ2-1, with D perhaps matching TRBD2 (5 bases). The J call may be wrong; the DNA end is better matched by TRBJ2-5. Germline values: CDR1 LNHDA, CDR2 SQIVND (reference sequence). This CDR3 is 15 amino acids long. CDR3 sequence reads: CAGSWETNSQETQYF. CDR3 coding DNA: TGTGCCGGTAGTTGGGAGACAAATTCTCAAGAGACCCAGTACTTC.

The V and J genes are TRBV6-6 and TRBJ1-4; D may be TRBD1 (5 bases). Between the trimmed V and J ends, which lost 2 bases and 0 bases, there was a span of 7 bases. This CDR3 has 15 amino acids. Germline CDR1 and CDR2: MNHNY and SVGAGI (reference sequence). This CDR3 is CASSYGDSTNEKLFF. The CDR3 DNA follows: TGTGCCAGCAGTTACGGGGACTCAACTAATGAAAAACTGTTTTTT.

This chain connects TRBV7-6 to TRBJ2-2; the D is unclear. The V end lost 1 base, the J end lost 4 bases, and 16 bases lay between the germline ends. This CDR3 has 17 amino acids. Germline values: CDR1 SGHVS, CDR2 FNYEAQ. The CDR3 bases are TGTGCCAGCAGCTTAGGTTCTAGGCAGCTTTCCACCGGGGAGCTGTTTTTT. This sequence encodes CASSLGSRQLSTGELFF.

The chain links TRBV5-1 to TRBJ2-6, with TRBD1 as a possible D gene (5 bases). There are 16 residues in the CDR3. Trimming removed 5 bases at V and 0 bases at J, with 12 bases between. Germline-derived CDR1 and CDR2 are SGHRS and YFSETQ. The CDR3 nucleotides read TGCGCCAGCAGGGCGTTTCAGGGCTCTGGGGCCAACGTCCTGACTTTC. It translates to CASRAFQGSGANVLTF.

This clonotype has just a few counts. In nucleotides, the CDR3 is TGTGCCAGCAGTTTAACCGGGACAGGGGGCTTCTACGAGCAGTACTTC. Translating it yields CASSLTGTGGFYEQYF. This rearrangement joins TRBV12-3 or TRBV12-4 to TRBJ2-7, with 12 positions matching TRBD1. The CDR3 runs 16 residues. The V gene end was trimmed by 2 bases and the J gene end by 3 bases; junction bases not matched to a gene: 5.